The clone carrying this T cell receptor (beta chain) was seen only a few times. Germline-derived CDR1 and CDR2 are SGHAT and FQNNGV. This CDR3 region has 13 residues. The V end was cut by 1 base, the J end by 6 bases, with 10 bases between. These data come from a study of post-analysis software for immune sequencing data. Presence of unique molecular identifiers characterized the TCR beta cDNA libraries. Each CDR3 protein gets one entry after TCRdb re-called the PCR reads with MiXCR. The sample contains under 200,000 distinct CDR3 sequences, about 34% of which appear only once. This chain links TRBV11-2 with TRBJ2-7, with D perhaps matching TRBD1 (5 bases). The sample here was blood, taken after autologous hematopoietic stem cell transplantation. This TCR was recovered from a girl between 10 and 17 years old with multiple sclerosis. The CDR3 DNA follows: TGTGCCAGCAGCTTAGGTACGCAGGGCGAGCAGTACTTC. Encoded protein: CASSLGTQGEQYF.